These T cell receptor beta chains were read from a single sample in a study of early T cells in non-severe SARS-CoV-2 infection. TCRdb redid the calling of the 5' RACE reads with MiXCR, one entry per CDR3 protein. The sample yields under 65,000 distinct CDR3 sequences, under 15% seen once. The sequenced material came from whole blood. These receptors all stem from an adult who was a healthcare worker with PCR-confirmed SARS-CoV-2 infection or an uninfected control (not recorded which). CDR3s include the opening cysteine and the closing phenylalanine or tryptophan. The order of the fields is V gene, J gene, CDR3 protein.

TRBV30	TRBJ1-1	CACEGQGNTEAFF
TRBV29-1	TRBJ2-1	CSVRPSSYNEQFF
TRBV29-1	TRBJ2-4	CSVGDRADIQYF
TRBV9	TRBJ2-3	CASSSDSGRAPDTQYF
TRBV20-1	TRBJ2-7	CSATKGQGNHEQYF
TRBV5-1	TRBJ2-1	CASSLVGGTNNEQFF
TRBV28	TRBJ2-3	CASSSVRRLAERDTQYF
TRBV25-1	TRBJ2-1	CASSELRDASSYNEQFF
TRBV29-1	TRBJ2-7	CSVETGIF
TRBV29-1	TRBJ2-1	CSVGRMNEQFF
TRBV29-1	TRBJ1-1	CSVDWAFF
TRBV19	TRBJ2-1	CASSIGGRLTVDEQFF
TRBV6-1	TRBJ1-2	CASTHGTRVSGYTF
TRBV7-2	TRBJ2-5	CASLRVTGETQYF
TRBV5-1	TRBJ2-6	CASSLGGLSDVLTF
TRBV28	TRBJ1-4	CASSPHDREATNEKLFF
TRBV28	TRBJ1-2	CASSSGGSNYGYTF
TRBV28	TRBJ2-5	CASSPSGTWEETQYF
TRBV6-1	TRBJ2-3	CASSEAVGTQYF
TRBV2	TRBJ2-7	CASSLEGQGTYEQYF
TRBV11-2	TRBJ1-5	CASSSLSGGRDQPQHF
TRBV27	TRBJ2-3	CASSSTSGSTDTQYF
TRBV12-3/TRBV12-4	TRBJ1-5	CASSLGASGQPQHF
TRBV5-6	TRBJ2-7	CASSGGDFREQYF
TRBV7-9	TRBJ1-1	CASSLINTEAFF
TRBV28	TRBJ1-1	CASPGPGGISEAFF
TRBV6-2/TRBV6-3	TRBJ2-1	CASSYSTSYNEQFF
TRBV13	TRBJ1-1	CASSLGTEVFF
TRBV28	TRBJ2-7	CASSLGGDEQYF
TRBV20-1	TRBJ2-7	CSAPRGQGIEQYF
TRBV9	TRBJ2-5	CASSPPLAETQYF
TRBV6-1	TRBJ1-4	CAPEWEKQFF
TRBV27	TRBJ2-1	CASSFRPQTGEQFF
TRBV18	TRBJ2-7	CASSELAGGPEEQYF
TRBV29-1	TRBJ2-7	CSVSHSGRAYNSYEQYF
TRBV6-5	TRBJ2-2	CASSSPGRGSGELFF
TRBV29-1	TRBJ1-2	CSVDTSGTVYGYTF
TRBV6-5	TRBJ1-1	CASRSATEAFF
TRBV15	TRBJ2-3	CATKRDRDLDTQYF